This T cell receptor beta chain was sequenced during a study of T cell responses to AZD1222 COVID-19 vaccine. The germline V and J ends were trimmed by 6 bases and 4 bases, with 22 bases remaining between them. CDR1 is MGHRA, CDR2 YSYEKL, per germline. CDR3 length: 17 residues. Profiled with immunoSEQ multiplex PCR; TCRdb holds only in-frame clones, not every one. Of some 180,000 clones listed, roughly 89% are singletons. This clone was picked up one time. Its antigen remains unknown. General study results and limits: Seropositive status at baseline applied to only six AZD1222 recipients. Targeting of unmutated variant regions was reportedly seen in nearly half of spike-specific TCRs.

The specimen comprised peripheral blood, sampled 28 days after the second AZD1222 dose. V usage is TRBV4-1 and J usage is TRBJ2-1; a possible D gene is TRBD2 (6 bases). This TCR was sampled from an adult who received the AZD1222 COVID-19 vaccine. CDR3 sequence: CASRPSGGSWAYNEQFF. CDR3 DNA: TGCGCCAGCAGACCCAGCGGAGGGAGCTGGGCGTACAATGAGCAGTTCTTC.